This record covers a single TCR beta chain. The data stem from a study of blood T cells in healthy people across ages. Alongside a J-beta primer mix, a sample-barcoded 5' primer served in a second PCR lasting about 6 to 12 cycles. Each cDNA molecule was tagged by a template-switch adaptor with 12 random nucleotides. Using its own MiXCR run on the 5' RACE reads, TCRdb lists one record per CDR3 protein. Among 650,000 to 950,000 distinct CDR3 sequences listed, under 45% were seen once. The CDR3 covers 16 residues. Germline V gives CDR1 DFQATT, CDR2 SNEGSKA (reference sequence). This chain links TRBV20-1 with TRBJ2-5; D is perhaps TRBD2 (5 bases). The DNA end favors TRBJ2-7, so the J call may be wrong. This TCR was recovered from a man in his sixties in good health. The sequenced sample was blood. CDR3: CSARVLVSSGSSEQYF. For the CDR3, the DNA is TGCAGTGCTAGAGTTTTGGTGAGTTCGGGAAGCAGCGAGCAGTACTTC.